This T cell receptor (beta chain) was identified in a study of T cell responses to AZD1222 COVID-19 vaccine. Study findings and constraints: The sample set comprised mostly white British donors with more females, and clonal diversity was possibly underestimated. Variant regions that are unmutated are reportedly the target of nearly half of spike-specific TCRs. Once two AZD1222 doses were given, Spike-specific TCR breadth and depth went up.

Comments on this clone: Its antigen remains unidentified.

Germline values: CDR1 MNHEY, CDR2 SVGAGI. The V gene lost 8 bases and the J gene lost 4 bases, with 15 bases spanning the gap. The CDR3 is 13 residues long. Method: immunoSEQ multiplex PCR; TCRdb's copy keeps in-frame clones and lacks some. The sample includes approximately 120,000 clones, roughly 90% of them seen just once. The chain has TRBV6-5 and TRBJ2-7; D is undetermined. This TCR derives from an adult in good health. Material: peripheral blood, obtained on day 0 of AZD1222 vaccination. CDR3 coding DNA: TGTGCCAGCGGAAACAGTCCTTCTTACGAGCAGTACTTC. Protein: CASGNSPSYEQYF.